This T cell receptor (beta chain) was sequenced in a study of blood T cell repertoires in COVID-19. V trimming: 1 base; J trimming: 4 bases; junction bases outside the gene matches: 4. This CDR3 comprises 15 residues. In germline, CDR1 is LGHNA, CDR2 YNFKEQ. Original analysis: Nucleated cell counts were estimated from reference gene primer amplification. Repertoires were generated with immunoSEQ multiplex PCR, while TCRdb's copy carries only in-frame clones and drops some. The V and J calls and clone size come from that table; D and trimming were worked out from the DNA. The sample consists of some 220,000 clones, 75% to 85% of them appearing once.

This chain joins TRBV4-2 and TRBJ1-5; TRBD1 aligns across 7 bases. This TCR derives from a man aged 45-60 years with active or convalescent COVID-19. The sample taken for sequencing was peripheral blood. The CDR3 DNA reads as TGTGCCAGCAGCCAAGCCGGACAGGCGAATCAGCCCCAGCATTTT. Its protein product is CASSQAGQANQPQHF.